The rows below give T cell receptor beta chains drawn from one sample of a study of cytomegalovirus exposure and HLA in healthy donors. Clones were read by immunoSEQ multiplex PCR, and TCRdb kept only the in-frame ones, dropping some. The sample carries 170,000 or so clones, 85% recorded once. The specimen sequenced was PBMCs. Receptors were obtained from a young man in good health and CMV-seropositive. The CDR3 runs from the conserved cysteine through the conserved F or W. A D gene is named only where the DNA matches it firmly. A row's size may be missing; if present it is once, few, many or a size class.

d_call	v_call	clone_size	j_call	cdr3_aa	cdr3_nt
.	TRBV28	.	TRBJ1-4	CASSLIGGAREKLFF	TGTGCCAGCAGTTTAATCGGGGGTGCGAGGGAAAAACTGTTTTTT
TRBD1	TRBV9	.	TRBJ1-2	CASTEPRGLGYTF	TGTGCCAGCACCGAACCCAGGGGGCTTGGCTACACCTTC
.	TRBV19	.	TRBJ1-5	CASSLRGQPQHF	TGTGCCAGTAGTTTAAGGGGTCAGCCCCAGCATTTT
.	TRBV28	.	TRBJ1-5	CASSLGLFSNQPQHF	TGTGCCAGCAGTTTGGGGCTGTTTAGCAATCAGCCCCAGCATTTT
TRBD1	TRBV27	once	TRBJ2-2	CASSPLGVQGTGELFF	TGTGCCAGCAGTCCGTTGGGGGTACAGGGGACCGGGGAGCTGTTTTTT
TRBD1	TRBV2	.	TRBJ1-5	CASSLTGDSNQPQHF	TGTGCCAGCAGCCTTACAGGGGATAGCAATCAGCCCCAGCATTTT
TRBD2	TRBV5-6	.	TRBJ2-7	CASIRSGRNEQYF	TGTGCCAGCATCCGTAGCGGGAGAAACGAGCAGTACTTC
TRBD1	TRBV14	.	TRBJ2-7	CASRTGQGFGEQYF	TGTGCCAGCAGGACGGGACAGGGGTTTGGGGAGCAGTACTTC
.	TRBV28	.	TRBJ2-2	CASSQSLVAGLHTGELFF	TGTGCCAGCAGCCAATCGTTGGTGGCCGGGTTACACACCGGGGAGCTGTTTTTT
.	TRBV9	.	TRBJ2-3	CASSPAGRSADTQYF	TGTGCCAGCAGCCCCGCGGGCCGCTCCGCAGATACGCAGTATTTT